Following are 23 T cell receptor beta chains from one sample sequenced in a study of T cell repertoires in cytomegalovirus infection. TCRdb recomputed calls from the reads with MiXCR, one row per CDR3 protein. The data contain more than 85,000 distinct CDR3 sequences, 15% to 20% of them singletons. Sequencing was done on a sample of PBMCs. The receptor source for this set is a human donor in good health (CMV status not recorded). Some clones in this sample may be carry-over from other donors' samples.

This clonotype was counted many times. The chain is built from TRBV15 and TRBJ2-3, with a possible D match to TRBD1 (5 bases). Trimming left V 1 base short and J 2 bases short, with 7 bases between. Looked up from germline, CDR1 is LNHNV and CDR2 is YYDKDF (reference sequence). CDR3 length: 14 residues. This chain's CDR3 is CATSRGGNTDTQYF. In DNA form, the CDR3 reads TGTGCCACCAGCAGAGGGGGCAACACAGATACGCAGTATTTT.

The chain has TRBV5-1 and TRBJ1-1, with D perhaps TRBD1 (6 bases). Trimming removed 0 bases from V and 1 base from J, with 19 bases in between. The germline gives CDR1 SGHRS, CDR2 YFSETQ. There are 18 residues in the CDR3. CDR3 bases: TGCGCCAGCAGCTTGGCGCGACAGGACCCGATGGGGAACACTGAAGCTTTCTTT. As protein: CASSLARQDPMGNTEAFF.

This clonotype showed up many times. The chain links TRBV7-2 to TRBJ1-1; D is perhaps TRBD1 (5 bases). CDR3 length: 15 residues. Germline lookup yields CDR1 SGHTA and CDR2 FQGNSA. The V end was cut by 9 bases, the J end by 1 base, with 18 bases between. CDR3: CASKLRQGGNTEAFF. The CDR3 DNA reads TGTGCCAGTAAGCTTAGGCAGGGTGGGAACACTGAAGCTTTCTTT.

The chain combines TRBV5-4 with TRBJ2-5; unclear D gene. Trimming shortened V by 3 bases and J by 1 base, and 16 bases separated the two germline ends. The CDR3 is made up of 16 amino acids. CDR1 is SGHNT and CDR2 is YYREEE in the germline V gene (reference sequence). The CDR3 DNA sequence: TGTGCCAGCAGCTCAGCCGGGTCACCGGCCCAAGAGACCCAGTACTTC. Its protein product is CASSSAGSPAQETQYF.

This clonotype was counted at least ten times. This rearrangement joins TRBV4-2 to TRBJ1-2, with D maybe TRBD1 (5 bases). Germline CDR1 is LGHNA and CDR2 is YNFKEQ. The CDR3 is 17 residues long. V lost 4 bases to trimming and J lost 4 bases, with 22 bases between them. The CDR3 DNA reads TGTGCCAGCAGCCTACTGAACTGGACTACAGGAATCTATGGCTACACCTTC. Translated, it gives CASSLLNWTTGIYGYTF.

Many counts were recorded for this clonotype. V and J are TRBV14 and TRBJ2-5; tentatively, D is TRBD2 (6 bases). CDR1 SGHDN and CDR2 FVKESK come from the germline V gene. There are 15 residues in the CDR3. V was trimmed by 0 bases and J by 5 bases, leaving 13 bases between them. DNA of the CDR3: TGTGCCAGCAGCCAAGACCCTCGACTAGAGGAGACCCAGTACTTC. Translation: CASSQDPRLEETQYF.

The genes are TRBV7-3 and TRBJ2-7; 9 bases are a match to TRBD2. The J segment lost 6 bases and the V segment lost 1 base, leaving 4 bases of the junction unmatched. The CDR3 sequence is 14 residues long. Germline V gives CDR1 SGHTA, CDR2 FQGTGA. CDR3: CASSLNPAGGEQYF. Here the CDR3 DNA reads TGTGCCAGCAGCTTAAATCCAGCGGGGGGCGAGCAGTACTTC. The variable domain in full, with the rest retrieved from reference TRBV7-3 and TRBJ2-7, is GAGVSQTPSNKVTEKGKYVELRCDPISGHTALYWYRQSLGQGPEFLIYFQGTGAADDSGLPNDRFFAVRPEGSVSTLKIQRTERGDSAVYLCASSLNPAGGEQYFGPGTRLTVT.

This sequence joins TRBV20-1 and TRBJ1-5; 7 bases are a match to TRBD1. The V gene end was trimmed by 5 bases and the J gene end by 5 bases; junction bases not matched to a gene: 9. Germline V CDR1 and CDR2: DFQATT, SNEGSKA (reference sequence). The CDR3 length is 14 residues. The CDR3 region has the DNA TGCAGTGCTTTAGATAGACAGGGCGATCAGCCCCAGCATTTT. As protein: CSALDRQGDQPQHF.

Note on this clonotype: A much bigger clone sits one base away, suggesting this may be a read error. The rearrangement uses TRBV28 and TRBJ1-5, with 7 bases lining up with TRBD1. The DNA end lines up better with TRBJ2-3; the J call may be wrong. The length of the CDR3 is 14 residues. The germline V gene encodes CDR1 MDHEN and CDR2 SYDVKM. This CDR3 is CASSSDRENQPQYF. As DNA, the CDR3 is TGTGCCAGCAGCTCCGACAGGGAAAATCAGCCCCAGTATTTT.

This clonotype was recorded at least ten times. The chain couples TRBV7-6 to TRBJ2-5, with a weak D call TRBD1 (7 bases). CDR3 length: 15 residues. Per germline, CDR1 SGHVS and CDR2 FNYEAQ. Between the trimmed V and J ends, which lost 4 bases and 4 bases, there was a span of 16 bases. The CDR3, as DNA: TGTGCCAGCAGCTCTACGACAGGGAGGATAGAGACCCAGTACTTC. It is translated as CASSSTTGRIETQYF. Based on the CDR3 plus reference TRBV7-6 and TRBJ2-5, the full variable domain is GAGVSQSPRYKVTKRGQDVALRCDPISGHVSLYWYRQALGQGPEFLTYFNYEAQQDKSGLPNDRFSAERPEGSISTLTIQRTEQRDSAMYRCASSSTTGRIETQYFGPGTRLLVL.

The chain links TRBV6-1 to TRBJ2-1, with 7 bases aligning to TRBD1. Germline V gene lookup returns CDR1 MNHNS and CDR2 SASEGT. The V and J ends lost 6 bases and 2 bases, in that order; junction bases with no gene match: 7. This CDR3 has 15 residues. This chain's CDR3 is CASSLGTAAYNEQFF. The CDR3 DNA reads TGTGCCAGCAGCCTAGGGACAGCCGCCTACAATGAGCAGTTCTTC.

The chain couples TRBV27 to TRBJ2-1; D possibly corresponds to TRBD2 (5 bases). The V and J ends lost 6 bases and 3 bases respectively, with 15 bases between them. Germline V gene lookup returns CDR1 MNHEY and CDR2 SMNVEV (reference sequence). The CDR3 is made up of 15 amino acids. CDR3 in DNA: TGTGCCAGCAGGCCAATAGCGCAGGTCTACAATGAGCAGTTCTTC. Amino acid sequence: CASRPIAQVYNEQFF.

This clonotype has more than one count but fewer than ten. V and J are TRBV6-5 and TRBJ1-5, with TRBD1 as a possible D gene (5 bases). Germline V gene lookup returns CDR1 MNHEY and CDR2 SVGAGI. V lost 6 bases and J lost 4, with 16 bases in between. The CDR3 has 15 residues. The CDR3 reads CASRSDKWSNQPQHF. Here the CDR3 DNA reads TGTGCCAGCAGATCGGACAAGTGGAGTAATCAGCCCCAGCATTTT.

This clonotype was seen repeatedly, ten times or more. V gene TRBV7-3 combines with J gene TRBJ2-5, with D possibly TRBD2 on 6 matching bases. V gave up 2 bases and J gave up 3 bases, with 13 bases separating them. The CDR3 extends over 15 amino acids. Germline V gene data show CDR1 as SGHTA and CDR2 as FQGTGA. The CDR3 sequence: CASSLGPGLEETQYF. In DNA form, the CDR3 reads TGTGCCAGCAGCTTAGGGCCGGGACTCGAAGAGACCCAGTACTTC. Variable domain in full (rest from reference TRBV7-3 and TRBJ2-5): GAGVSQTPSNKVTEKGKYVELRCDPISGHTALYWYRQSLGQGPEFLIYFQGTGAADDSGLPNDRFFAVRPEGSVSTLKIQRTERGDSAVYLCASSLGPGLEETQYFGPGTRLLVL.

This clonotype was observed at least ten times. V usage is TRBV7-3 and J usage is TRBJ2-1; perhaps D is TRBD1 or TRBD2 (6 bases each). The CDR3 runs 15 residues. Per germline, CDR1 SGHTA and CDR2 FQGTGA. Trimming stripped 2 bases from V and 3 bases from J, with 11 bases between. In DNA, the CDR3 is TGTGCCAGCAGCTTAGAGGGGGGTGGCTACAATGAGCAGTTCTTC. Translation gives CASSLEGGGYNEQFF.

In this sample, this clonotype turned up many times. The V and J genes are TRBV12-3 or TRBV12-4 and TRBJ1-6, with D unresolved. The CDR3 has 14 residues. V lost 1 base to trimming and J lost 8 bases, with 9 bases between them. The CDR3 protein is CASSLGAMDSPLHF. The CDR3 DNA reads as TGTGCCAGCAGTTTAGGGGCCATGGATTCACCCCTCCACTTT.

V is TRBV14 and J is TRBJ1-4, with D perhaps TRBD1 (5 bases). The CDR3 is 12 residues long. The V gene lost 2 bases and the J gene lost 8 bases, with 6 bases spanning the gap. Germline V gene data show CDR1 as SGHDN and CDR2 as FVKESK. The CDR3 DNA follows: TGTGCCAGCAGCCAACGGGACGAAAAACTGTTTTTT. Protein product: CASSQRDEKLFF.

In this sample, this clonotype turned up many times. This chain joins TRBV12-3 or TRBV12-4 and TRBJ1-1, with a tentative D call TRBD1 (6 bases). CDR3 size: 16 residues. The ends were cut back, 6 bases at V and 1 base at J, with 18 bases in the middle. The CDR3 DNA follows: TGTGCCAGCAGCCACTTCAAGGGGGGAGAGAACACTGAAGCTTTCTTT. This translates into CASSHFKGGENTEAFF.

This clonotype has a handful of counts. This rearrangement joins TRBV5-1 to TRBJ2-7; maybe TRBD1 (6 bases). The CDR3 sequence is 16 residues long. Germline lookup yields CDR1 SGHRS and CDR2 YFSETQ. V dropped 4 bases and J dropped 0 bases, with 17 bases sitting between them. The CDR3 DNA is TGCGCCAGCAGCGGATCTACAGGGCTGAGCTCCTACGAGCAGTACTTC. This encodes CASSGSTGLSSYEQYF.

This clonotype was counted at least ten times. J is TRBJ1-1 and V is TRBV18; D call uncertain. V lost 5 bases to trimming and J lost 8 bases, with 15 bases between them. The CDR3 has 13 amino acids. Germline V gene sequence: CDR1 KGHSH, CDR2 LQKENI. CDR3 residues: CASSNGPDGEAFF. Written as DNA, the CDR3 is TGTGCCAGCTCAAACGGACCTGACGGGGAAGCTTTCTTT.

This clonotype came up many times. The chain's CDR3 is CASSRDGLNTEAFF. The CDR3 DNA reads TGTGCCAGCTCTCGAGACGGACTAAACACTGAAGCTTTCTTT. This chain links TRBV25-1 with TRBJ1-1; D is ambiguous. CDR3 length: 14 residues. Germline values: CDR1 MGHDK, CDR2 SYGVNS. The germline V and J ends were trimmed by 8 bases and 2 bases, with 15 bases remaining between them.

A word on this clonotype: One base away lies a much larger clone, so this may be a sequencing read error. V gene TRBV7-8 combines with J gene TRBJ2-3; D is perhaps TRBD1 (5 bases). Germline CDR1 SGHVS, CDR2 FQNEAQ. The CDR3 has 15 amino acids. CDR3 nucleotide sequence: TGTGCCAGCAGCTTAGGGGGCGTGGGCACAGATACGCGGTGTTTT. Protein: CASSLGGVGTDTRCF.

In this sample, this clonotype turned up a few times. At one end, the junction sequence differs from germline, possibly due to a read error. CDR3 coding DNA: TGCGCCAGCAGCTTGGACCCAGGGGGCAACCAGCCCCAGCATTTT. Protein: CASSLDPGGNQPQHF. The chain has TRBV5-1 and TRBJ1-5; 8 nucleotides align to TRBD1. Germline CDR1 reads SGHRS; CDR2 reads YFSETQ. This CDR3 is built from 15 residues.